The 18 T cell receptor beta chains below all came from one sample that was sequenced in a study of blood T cell repertoires in COVID-19. Profiling relied on immunoSEQ multiplex PCR, and the TCRdb table lists in-frame clones only, not all of them. The data show 200,000 or so clones, about 84% seen once. Sequenced: peripheral blood. The origin of the receptors is a woman in her 30s with acute or convalescent COVID-19.

The rearrangement links TRBV12-5 to TRBJ1-2, with 12 bases matching TRBD1. The V segment lost 5 bases and the J segment 8 bases; nucleotides outside the gene matches: 30. The germline gives CDR1 LGHNT, CDR2 FRNRAP. The CDR3 has 22 amino acids. Here the CDR3 reads CASGPSPGGDRGHFSARGGYTF. The CDR3 region has the DNA TGTGCTAGTGGTCCTAGCCCCGGGGGGGACAGGGGGCATTTTTCTGCTCGTGGAGGCTACACCTTC.

The V call is TRBV6-1, the J call TRBJ2-4, with D possibly TRBD1 on 5 matching bases. The CDR3 covers 14 residues. Trimming left V 2 bases short and J 8 bases short, with 13 bases between. The V gene's germline CDR1 is MNHNS and CDR2 SASEGT. This CDR3 is CASSESGQGYIQYF. In DNA form, the CDR3 reads TGTGCCAGCAGTGAAAGTGGGCAGGGTTACATTCAGTACTTC.

The gene calls are TRBV27 and TRBJ1-2, with 8 bases fitting TRBD1. The CDR3 has 16 amino acids. Germline V gene sequence: CDR1 MNHEY, CDR2 SMNVEV (reference sequence). V shed 4 bases and J 5 bases; nucleotides not matched to a gene: 12. CDR3 amino acids: CASSSRSGGGGYGYTF. CDR3 DNA sequence: TGTGCCAGCAGTTCGCGCTCAGGGGGCGGAGGGTATGGCTACACCTTC.

This chain uses TRBV19 with TRBJ1-4; D gene unclear. The germline gives CDR1 LNHDA, CDR2 SQIVND (reference sequence). The CDR3 sequence is 15 residues long. V was trimmed by 3 bases and J by 8 bases, leaving 16 bases between them. The CDR3 nucleotides are TGTGCCAGTAGTATGGCCCGGCGTCCGGGAGAAAAACTGTTTTTT. Protein sequence: CASSMARRPGEKLFF.

The DNA of the CDR3 is TGCAGTGCTAGTAGGCAGGCCTCCGGGGGACTCCACTTT. The encoded protein is CSASRQASGGLHF. The V call is TRBV20-1, the J call TRBJ1-6; D may be TRBD1 (5 bases). This CDR3 contains 13 residues. The germline V gene has CDR1 DFQATT and CDR2 SNEGSKA (reference sequence). V lost 3 bases and J lost 16, with 19 bases in between.

Comments on this clone: At one end, the junction sequence differs from germline, possibly due to a read error. The rearrangement uses TRBV7-2 and TRBJ2-5; 7 bases align to TRBD2. The CDR3 runs 15 residues. CDR1 is SGHTA, CDR2 FQGNSA, per germline. The CDR3 here is CASSPVGGTQGTQYF. The DNA for the CDR3 is TGTGCCAGCAGCCCCGTCGGGGGGACCCAAGGGACCCAGTACTTC.

The chain recombines TRBV9 with TRBJ2-3; 8 bases are a match to TRBD1. The CDR3 totals 15 residues. The ends lost 2 bases at V and 1 base at J; junction bases unmatched: 3. The germline V gene has CDR1 SGDLS and CDR2 YYNGEE. The CDR3 sequence is CASSVLGQGTDTQYF. CDR3 coding DNA: TGTGCCAGCAGCGTCTTGGGACAGGGCACAGATACGCAGTATTTT.

The V gene is TRBV6-5, the J gene TRBJ1-6, with 10 nucleotides matching TRBD1. This CDR3 region has 16 residues. Looked up from germline, CDR1 is MNHEY and CDR2 is SVGAGI. Trimming cost V 4 bases and J 10 bases; bases outside gene matches: 10. The CDR3 DNA reads as TGTGCCAGCAGTTTCACCGGGACAGGGGTTCGGTCACCCCTCCACTTT. This gives the protein CASSFTGTGVRSPLHF.

The chain links TRBV12-3 or TRBV12-4 to TRBJ1-1; D is possibly TRBD1 (6 bases). This CDR3 contains 13 residues. V lost 6 bases, J lost 3 bases, and 11 bases lay in between. The CDR3 loop is CASSVGGYTEAFF. CDR3 sequence (DNA): TGTGCCAGCAGCGTAGGGGGTTACACTGAAGCTTTCTTT.

The J gene is TRBJ2-7, the V gene TRBV10-3; D possibly corresponds to TRBD1 (5 bases). The germline CDR1 and CDR2 sequences are ENHRY and SYGVKD. The CDR3 is 13 residues long. The V and J ends lost 6 bases and 0 bases respectively, with 9 bases between them. CDR3 residues: CAIRDTFSYEQYF. In DNA, the CDR3 is TGTGCCATCAGGGACACTTTCTCCTACGAGCAGTACTTC.

This chain connects TRBV11-2 to TRBJ2-1; D not certain. The CDR3 is 13 amino acids. V was clipped by 3 bases and J by 7 bases, with 10 bases between them. CDR1 is SGHAT and CDR2 is FQNNGV in the germline V gene. CDR3 loop: CASSFRRGNEQFF. The CDR3 bases are TGTGCCAGCAGCTTTCGTCGAGGTAATGAGCAGTTCTTC.

The chain employs TRBV27 and TRBJ2-3; D is possibly TRBD2 (6 bases). V lost 3 bases and J lost 4, with 14 bases in between. The CDR3 is made up of 15 amino acids. Germline CDR1 MNHEY, CDR2 SMNVEV (reference sequence). CDR3 sequence (DNA): TGTGCCAGCAGTTTCCGGGAGAGACAAGCAGATACGCAGTATTTT. It encodes CASSFRERQADTQYF.

The rearrangement uses TRBV7-2 and TRBJ1-2, with D maybe TRBD1 (6 bases). Germline V gene lookup returns CDR1 SGHTA and CDR2 FQGNSA. V lost 5 bases and J lost 6, with 10 bases in between. The CDR3 loop spans 12 amino acids. Written as DNA, the CDR3 is TGTGCCAGCAGCGCCAACAGGGATGGCTACACCTTC. This sequence encodes CASSANRDGYTF.

This clone was seen only once. The chain couples TRBV4-2 to TRBJ1-2, with a tentative D call TRBD1 (6 bases). The CDR3 runs 15 residues. V gave up 4 bases and J gave up 0 bases, with 12 bases separating them. In germline, CDR1 is LGHNA, CDR2 YNFKEQ. CDR3 loop: CASSPDRSANYGYTF. The DNA for the CDR3 is TGTGCCAGCAGCCCCGACAGGTCAGCTAACTATGGCTACACCTTC.

This clone was detected only once. The chain has TRBV6-1 and TRBJ2-5, with 7 nucleotides matching TRBD2. Germline loops: CDR1 MNHNS, CDR2 SASEGT. Unmatched junction bases numbered 9, after V lost 2 bases and J lost 0 bases. The CDR3 is 17 residues long. The CDR3 sequence: CASSEYPARGNQETQYF. The CDR3 DNA reads as TGTGCCAGCAGTGAATATCCCGCGCGGGGGAACCAAGAGACCCAGTACTTC.

As regards this clone: The junction departs from the called germline gene at one end, perhaps through a read error. V usage is TRBV11-2 and J usage is TRBJ2-7; TRBD1 agrees at 7 bases. The germline V gene has CDR1 SGHAT and CDR2 FQNNGV. The CDR3 runs to 12 residues. This CDR3 is CASSLEYTGATF. DNA of the CDR3: TGTGCCAGCAGCTTAGAATATACAGGGGCGACCTTC.

The rearrangement uses TRBV2 and TRBJ1-6, with no clear D. The CDR3 loop spans 15 amino acids. Germline V gene sequence: CDR1 SNHLY, CDR2 FYNNEI. The ends were cut back, 6 bases at V and 5 bases at J, with 14 bases in the middle. The DNA for the CDR3 is TGTGCCAGCAGGGGAGGACGGGTTAATAATTCACCCCTCCACTTT. It encodes CASRGGRVNNSPLHF.

This rearrangement joins TRBV7-9 to TRBJ1-6; D gene uncertain. The ends were cut back, 5 bases at V and 1 base at J, with 6 bases in the middle. This CDR3 comprises 14 residues. Germline-derived CDR1 and CDR2 are SEHNR and FQNEAQ (reference sequence). CDR3 region: CASSERSYNSPLHF. In nucleotides, the CDR3 is TGTGCCAGCAGCGAGAGGTCCTATAATTCACCCCTCCACTTT.